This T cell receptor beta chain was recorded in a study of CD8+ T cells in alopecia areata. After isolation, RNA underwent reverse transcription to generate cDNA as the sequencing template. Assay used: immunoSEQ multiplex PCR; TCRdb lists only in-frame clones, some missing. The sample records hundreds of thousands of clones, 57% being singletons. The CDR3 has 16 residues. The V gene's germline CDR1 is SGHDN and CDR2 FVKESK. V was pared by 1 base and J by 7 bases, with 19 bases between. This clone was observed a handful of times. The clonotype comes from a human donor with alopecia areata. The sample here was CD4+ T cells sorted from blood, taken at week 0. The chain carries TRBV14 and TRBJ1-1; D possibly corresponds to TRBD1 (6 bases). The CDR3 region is CASSQVRAGPRGEAFF. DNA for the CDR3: TGTGCCAGCAGCCAAGTACGGGCGGGGCCCAGGGGTGAAGCTTTCTTT.